This is a list of T cell receptor beta chains from one sample in a study of blood T cell repertoires in COVID-19. Produced via immunoSEQ multiplex PCR; TCRdb's table is partial and in-frame only. The table shows fewer than 100,000 clones, with around 80% occurring only once. Material for sequencing was peripheral blood. The receptors stem from a woman in her 50s with acute or convalescent COVID-19. Each CDR3 is given with its conserved first and last residue. A D gene is named only where the DNA matches it firmly. Clone size, where shown, is once, few, many, or a class for clones that have expanded.

d_call	clone_size	j_call	v_call	cdr3_nt	cdr3_aa
TRBD2	-	TRBJ2-2	TRBV6-2/TRBV6-3	TGTGCCAGCAGCCTACTGACTAGCCTTGGTGGCGGGGAGCTGTTTTTT	CASSLLTSLGGGELFF
-	-	TRBJ1-1	TRBV9	TGTGCCAGCAGCGTAGGAGGAGCTACGACTGAAGCTTTCTTT	CASSVGGATTEAFF
-	-	TRBJ2-1	TRBV7-2	TGTGCTAGCGACAACTACAATGAGCAGTTCTTC	CASDNYNEQFF
TRBD2	-	TRBJ2-1	TRBV11-2	TGTGCCAGCAGCTTACGATGGGGGGGGGTCAATGAGCAGTTCTTC	CASSLRWGGVNEQFF
-	once	TRBJ1-4	TRBV5-6	TGTGCCAGCAGCTTCAGACAGGTTGGCGCTAATGAAAAACTGTTTTTT	CASSFRQVGANEKLFF
-	-	TRBJ1-1	TRBV19	TGTGCCAGTAGTATTGGCAGGGTGAACACTGAAGCTTTCTTT	CASSIGRVNTEAFF
TRBD1	-	TRBJ1-5	TRBV6-5	TGTGCCAGCTGGACAGGGGGCTCTGGTCAGCCCCAGCATTTT	CASWTGGSGQPQHF
TRBD1	-	TRBJ2-2	TRBV27	TGTGCCAGCAGTTTAAGGTGGACAGGGGGAATATCCGGGGAGCTGTTTTTT	CASSLRWTGGISGELFF
TRBD2	-	TRBJ2-5	TRBV5-8	TGTGCCAGTGATGTAGGGACTAGCGGGAAAGAGACCCAGTACTTC	CASDVGTSGKETQYF
-	-	TRBJ2-4	TRBV9	TGTGCCAGCAGCGCCACGACTCTAGGCAAAAACATTCAGTACTTC	CASSATTLGKNIQYF
TRBD2	-	TRBJ2-5	TRBV7-9	TGTGCCAGCAGCTTAGGGGCTAGCGGGGGCGTCGCAGAGACCCAGTACTTC	CASSLGASGGVAETQYF
TRBD1	-	TRBJ2-7	TRBV10-3	TGTGCCATCAAAGACAGGGGGCCCCTGGGAGAGCAGTACTTC	CAIKDRGPLGEQYF
-	-	TRBJ2-1	TRBV5-4	TGTGCCAGCAGCTTGACCGGTTACAATGAGCAGTTCTTC	CASSLTGYNEQFF
-	-	TRBJ1-1	TRBV30	TGTGCCTGGAGTTCAAGGAGGGTAGACACTGAAGCTTTCTTT	CAWSSRRVDTEAFF
-	-	TRBJ2-7	TRBV2	TGTGCCAGCAACGATGGACAGCCCTCCTACGAGCAGTACTTC	CASNDGQPSYEQYF
-	few	TRBJ2-1	TRBV15	TGTGCCACCAGCAGCCGGGACACAAGCTCCTACAATGAGCAGTTCTTC	CATSSRDTSSYNEQFF
-	-	TRBJ2-5	TRBV7-8	TGTGCCAGCAGCTTAGGGAGTAACCAAGAGACCCAGTACTTC	CASSLGSNQETQYF